The 30 T cell receptor beta chains presented below share a single source sample, sequenced in a study of shared clonotypes between healthy human individuals. Clones were read by immunoSEQ multiplex PCR, and TCRdb kept only the in-frame ones, dropping some. Counted here are more than 2 million clones, about 95% occurring once; the ten biggest clones make up around 0.13%. The specimen sequenced was naive CD4+ T cells sorted from blood. Noted subset: CD45RA+ positively selected. The receptors stem from a man in his late teens or twenties in good health.

In the case of this clone: Other DNA sequences within the sample encode an identical CDR3. The chain joins TRBV29-1 to TRBJ1-2; 9 bases agree with TRBD1. Germline V gene sequence: CDR1 SQVTM, CDR2 ANQGSEA. V lost 4 bases, J lost 4 bases, and 1 base stayed unmatched. The CDR3 contains 12 residues. The CDR3 here is CSVGQGGYGYTF. The CDR3 bases are TGCAGCGTTGGACAGGGGGGCTATGGCTACACCTTC.

The V and J genes are TRBV7-8 and TRBJ2-3; D may correspond to TRBD1 or TRBD2 (5 bases each). The CDR3 is made up of 16 amino acids. Germline V gene lookup returns CDR1 SGHVS and CDR2 FQNEAQ. V lost 1 base, J lost 0 bases, and 11 bases lay in between. CDR3 sequence reads: CASSLEGLASTDTQYF. The CDR3 DNA follows: TGTGCCAGCAGCTTAGAGGGGTTAGCGAGCACAGATACGCAGTATTTT. Filled out from reference TRBV7-8 and TRBJ2-3, the complete variable domain reads GAGVSQSPRYKVAKRGQDVALRCDPISGHVSLFWYQQALGQGPEFLTYFQNEAQLDKSGLPSDRFFAERPEGSVSTLKIQRTQQEDSAVYLCASSLEGLASTDTQYFGPGTRLTVL.

The chain carries TRBV29-1 and TRBJ1-2; 8 bases agree with TRBD1. This CDR3 spans 14 amino acids. V gave up 3 bases and J gave up 6 bases; unmatched junction bases: 9. Germline CDR1 reads SQVTM; CDR2 reads ANQGSEA. The CDR3 nucleotides are TGCAGCGTTGAGAAGGGACAGGCCGCTAATGGCTACACCTTC. Its protein is CSVEKGQAANGYTF.

This clone was counted a few times. This chain's CDR3 is CASSPGQSKNSPLHF. CDR3 DNA: TGTGCCAGCAGCCCGGGACAGTCTAAGAATTCACCCCTCCACTTT. V is TRBV7-9 and J is TRBJ1-6; 7 bases map to TRBD1. The CDR3 length is 15 residues. V lost 5 bases and J lost 7; bases outside the gene matches: 8. The germline V gene has CDR1 SEHNR and CDR2 FQNEAQ (reference sequence).

The chain links TRBV28 to TRBJ1-5; tentative D call: TRBD1 (6 bases). The CDR3 sequence is 14 residues long. CDR1 MDHEN and CDR2 SYDVKM come from the germline V gene. The V end lost 6 bases, the J end lost 3 bases, and 12 bases lay between the germline ends. The CDR3 is CASSTGLDNQPQHF. The CDR3, as DNA: TGTGCCAGCAGCACAGGGTTGGACAATCAGCCCCAGCATTTT.

V gene TRBV21-1 combines with J gene TRBJ1-6; the table names TRBD1, a call not compared with the DNA. TRBV21-1 is a pseudogene locus. The length of the CDR3 is 19 residues. The CDR3 is CASSKRDKTGTEYNSPLHF. DNA of the CDR3: TGTGCCAGCAGCAAAAGGGACAAAACCGGGACAGAATATAATTCACCCCTCCACTTT.

The V gene is TRBV2, the J gene TRBJ2-2; TRBD2 matches at 13 bases. V was pared by 6 bases and J by 7 bases, with 5 bases of the junction left unmatched. Germline V gives CDR1 SNHLY, CDR2 FYNNEI. This CDR3 spans 15 amino acids. The CDR3 is CASRWGTSGIGELFF. In DNA, the CDR3 is TGTGCCAGCAGGTGGGGGACTAGCGGGATCGGGGAGCTGTTTTTT.

This clone has just a few counts. The junction shows a germline mismatch at one end, possibly a read error. The rearrangement links TRBV7-7 to TRBJ2-1; 8 bases line up with TRBD2. Per the germline V gene, CDR1 is SSHAT and CDR2 is FNYEAQ (reference sequence). The CDR3 length is 13 residues. The DNA of the CDR3 is TGTGCTAGCAGCCAAGGGACTAGCAATGAGCAGTTCTTC. This codes for CASSQGTSNEQFF.

The chain has TRBV5-1 and TRBJ2-3; D remains unclear. The CDR3 contains 14 residues. V lost 0 bases and J lost 2, with 7 bases in between. Germline CDR1 reads SGHRS; CDR2 reads YFSETQ. DNA for the CDR3: TGCGCCAGCAGCTTGGTCTACAACACAGATACGCAGTATTTT. It is translated as CASSLVYNTDTQYF.

The J gene is TRBJ2-3, the V gene TRBV15; D is possibly TRBD2 (5 bases). The germline gives CDR1 LNHNV, CDR2 YYDKDF (reference sequence). V was cut by 1 base and J by 2 bases, with 10 bases left in between. This CDR3 comprises 15 residues. The chain's CDR3 is CATSRVRGYTDTQYF. In DNA form, the CDR3 reads TGTGCCACCAGCAGAGTACGGGGATACACAGATACGCAGTATTTT.

The chain joins TRBV27 to TRBJ2-3; TRBD2 aligns across 9 bases. V lost 2 bases and J lost 11; bases outside the gene matches: 11. Per the germline V gene, CDR1 is MNHEY and CDR2 is SMNVEV (reference sequence). The CDR3 totals 15 residues. In DNA, the CDR3 is TGTGCCAGCAGTTTAAGTGGCGGGGGGGCCTGGGAGCAGTATTTT. It encodes CASSLSGGGAWEQYF.

The genes are TRBV7-2 and TRBJ2-5; the match to TRBD2 covers 9 bases. The V segment lost 4 bases and the J segment 5 bases; nucleotides outside the gene matches: 5. Germline loops: CDR1 SGHTA, CDR2 FQGNSA. This CDR3 comprises 14 residues. This CDR3 reads CASSSWTSVETQYF. The CDR3 DNA follows: TGTGCCAGCAGCTCCTGGACTAGCGTTGAGACCCAGTACTTC.

On this clone itself: A read error may explain this, as a much larger clone is one base away. Other DNA sequences of this sample code for an identical CDR3. The chain employs TRBV11-2 and TRBJ2-7; 13 bases match TRBD2. The length of the CDR3 is 14 residues. Germline CDR1 SGHAT, CDR2 FQNNGV. Trimming cost V 4 bases and J 4 bases; bases outside gene matches: 1. The CDR3 loop reads CASSSGLAGYEQYF. The CDR3, as DNA: TGTGCCAGCAGCTCGGGACTAGCGGGGTACGAGCAGTACTTC.

This clone was seen at least ten times. Other DNA sequences of this sample code for an identical CDR3. The chain employs TRBV2 and TRBJ1-5, with D possibly matching TRBD1 (6 bases). Germline V gene data show CDR1 as SNHLY and CDR2 as FYNNEI. This CDR3 is 15 amino acids long. The V gene lost 4 bases and the J gene lost 8 bases, with 18 bases spanning the gap. The CDR3 coding sequence is TGTGCCAGCAGTGCCTCAACCAGGGGAGTTGAGCCCCAGCATTTT. Its protein is CASSASTRGVEPQHF.

V and J are TRBV18 and TRBJ1-5; unclear D gene. Between the trimmed V and J ends, which lost 3 bases and 2 bases, there was a span of 11 bases. Per germline, CDR1 KGHSH and CDR2 LQKENI. The CDR3 spans 15 residues. The CDR3 loop reads CASSPARVGNQPQHF. For the CDR3, the DNA is TGTGCCAGCTCACCGGCTAGGGTCGGCAATCAGCCCCAGCATTTT.

With regard to this clone: Its ends do not fully match the called genes, so a read error is possible. The rearrangement joins TRBV20-1 to TRBJ2-7; no reliable D call. Germline CDR1 and CDR2: DFQATT and SNEGSKA (reference sequence). This CDR3 is built from 10 residues. The CDR3 region has the DNA TGCAGTGCTAGAGATCAGGTGGTAATTTTC. As protein: CSARDQVVIF.

The chain links TRBV11-2 to TRBJ1-4, with 7 bases matching TRBD1. This CDR3 comprises 15 residues. Germline lookup yields CDR1 SGHAT and CDR2 FQNNGV. The junction had 7 bases not matched to a gene; V was cut back by 5 bases and J by 4 bases. The CDR3 bases are TGTGCCAGCAGCCTTGACGGGACAGATAATGAAAAACTGTTTTTT. Protein product: CASSLDGTDNEKLFF.

In the case of this clone: This same CDR3 is encoded by further DNA sequences in the sample. This sequence joins TRBV19 and TRBJ1-5; the D gene is possibly TRBD1 (5 bases). CDR3 length: 14 amino acids. The V end lost 0 bases, the J end lost 6 bases, and 9 bases lay between the germline ends. Germline V gene lookup returns CDR1 LNHDA and CDR2 SQIVND (reference sequence). The CDR3 DNA follows: TGTGCCAGTAGTATAGAGAGGGGCGGTCAGCCCCAGCATTTT. This translates into CASSIERGGQPQHF.

V is TRBV30 and J is TRBJ1-4, with a weak D call TRBD1 (5 bases). Germline assignment: CDR1 GTSNPN and CDR2 SVGIG (reference sequence). This CDR3 has 12 residues. Between the trimmed V and J ends, which lost 7 bases and 5 bases, there was a span of 11 bases. The CDR3 loop reads CASAGQNEKLFF. In DNA form, the CDR3 reads TGTGCCTCGGCAGGGCAAAATGAAAAACTGTTTTTT.

Remarks on this clone: Other DNA sequences in the same sample also yield this CDR3. V and J are TRBV5-4 and TRBJ1-3, with TRBD1 as a possible D gene (5 bases). V lost 4 bases and J lost 0, with 8 bases in between. This CDR3 has 14 residues. Germline V gene sequence: CDR1 SGHNT, CDR2 YYREEE (reference sequence). CDR3 bases: TGTGCCAGCAGCCTTACAGGCTCTGGAAACACCATATATTTT. Protein: CASSLTGSGNTIYF.

This chain uses TRBV5-1 with TRBJ2-7; D tentatively fits TRBD1 or TRBD2 (5 bases each). V was trimmed by 0 bases and J by 4 bases, leaving 14 bases between them. The CDR3 sequence is 15 residues long. Germline V gene sequence: CDR1 SGHRS, CDR2 YFSETQ. In DNA form, the CDR3 reads TGCGCCAGCAGCTTGGCCGGGACGTATCTGTACGAGCAGTACTTC. Its translation is CASSLAGTYLYEQYF.

The chain employs TRBV6-5 and TRBJ2-2; 8 nucleotides match TRBD1. This CDR3 has 15 amino acids. The V segment lost 5 bases and the J segment 5 bases; nucleotides outside the gene matches: 7. Per the germline V gene, CDR1 is MNHEY and CDR2 is SVGAGI. The CDR3 spells CASSNGQGRTGELFF. In DNA, the CDR3 is TGTGCCAGCAGTAACGGACAGGGACGTACCGGGGAGCTGTTTTTT.

Comment on this clone: At one end, the junction sequence differs from germline, possibly due to a read error. This chain connects TRBV7-2 to TRBJ2-3; 9 positions match TRBD2. Germline V gene data show CDR1 as SGHTA and CDR2 as FQGNSA. This CDR3 has 14 residues. CDR3 DNA: TGTGCCAGCAGATTAGCGGGAGCCACAGATACGCAGTATTTT. As protein: CASRLAGATDTQYF. Supplemented by reference TRBV7-2 and TRBJ2-3, the full variable domain reads GAGVSQSPSNKVTEKGKDVELRCDPISGHTALYWYRQSLGQGLEFLIYFQGNSAPDKSGLPSDRFSAERTGGSVSTLTIQRTQQEDSAVYLCASRLAGATDTQYFGPGTRLTVL.

V is TRBV2 and J is TRBJ2-5, with D perhaps matching TRBD1 (6 bases). Germline CDR1 SNHLY, CDR2 FYNNEI. Trimming pared 2 bases from V and 5 bases from J, leaving 12 bases between. The CDR3 sequence is 14 residues long. The CDR3, as DNA: TGTGCCAGCAGTGAAATGGGGGCCGGTGAGACCCAGTACTTC. Translation: CASSEMGAGETQYF.

The chain uses TRBV11-2 and TRBJ2-3, with D hard to call. V lost 3 bases and J lost 0, with 10 bases in between. The CDR3 has 15 amino acids. Germline V gene data show CDR1 as SGHAT and CDR2 as FQNNGV. CDR3 coding DNA: TGTGCCAGCAGCTTCCGCGGTTATAGCACAGATACGCAGTATTTT. Translation: CASSFRGYSTDTQYF. The complete variable domain, with remaining parts taken from reference TRBV11-2 and TRBJ2-3, reads EAGVAQSPRYKIIEKRQSVAFWCNPISGHATLYWYQQILGQGPKLLIQFQNNGVVDDSQLPKDRFSAERLKGVDSTLKIQPAKLEDSAVYLCASSFRGYSTDTQYFGPGTRLTVL.

The chain couples TRBV7-9 to TRBJ2-2; TRBD1 matches at 8 bases. The CDR3 loop spans 16 amino acids. Germline loops: CDR1 SEHNR, CDR2 FQNEAQ (reference sequence). Trimming removed 5 bases from V and 1 base from J; junction bases left unmatched: 6. CDR3 amino acids: CASSKSGTGNTGELFF. Written as DNA, the CDR3 is TGTGCCAGCAGCAAATCCGGGACAGGGAACACCGGGGAGCTGTTTTTT.

With respect to this clone: Other DNA sequences in the sample encode the same CDR3. The rearrangement joins TRBV2 to TRBJ2-1; no clear D gene. The CDR3 sequence is 13 residues long. V was shortened by 2 bases and J by 2 bases, with 4 bases between the two germline ends. From germline, CDR1 is SNHLY and CDR2 FYNNEI. CDR3 amino acids: CASSERTYNEQFF. The CDR3 DNA follows: TGTGCCAGCAGTGAACGTACCTACAATGAGCAGTTCTTC.

V is TRBV29-1 and J is TRBJ2-7; no reliable D call. The CDR3 is made up of 14 amino acids. The germline CDR1 and CDR2 sequences are SQVTM and ANQGSEA. The V end lost 2 bases, the J end lost 3 bases, and 14 bases lay between the germline ends. DNA of the CDR3: TGCAGCGTTGAATCTCCAGGACCAGGCTACGAGCAGTACTTC. Its translation: CSVESPGPGYEQYF.

The J gene is TRBJ1-4, the V gene TRBV2; 7 bases are shared with TRBD1. Germline V lookup: CDR1 SNHLY, CDR2 FYNNEI. This CDR3 region has 13 residues. The CDR3 loop is CAQRGQPGEKLFF. The DNA of the CDR3 is TGTGCTCAGCGGGGACAGCCAGGTGAAAAACTGTTTTTT.

The chain links TRBV5-1 to TRBJ1-2; D is perhaps TRBD1 (6 bases). The CDR3 length is 13 residues. Deletions cut 4 bases from V and 2 bases from J, with 9 bases between. The V gene's germline CDR1 is SGHRS and CDR2 YFSETQ. This chain's CDR3 is CASSRQENYGYTF. In nucleotides, the CDR3 is TGCGCCAGCAGCCGACAGGAAAACTATGGCTACACCTTC.